The 3 T cell receptor beta chains reported below all come from one sample, sequenced in a study of T cell repertoires in cytomegalovirus infection. TCRdb re-analysed the reads in MiXCR, keeping a single row per CDR3 protein. The table lists around 210,000 distinct CDR3 sequences, about 7% of them singletons, with less than 7.5% in the top ten. Sequencing was performed on PBMCs. These receptors all stem from a human donor in good health (CMV status not recorded). Some clones in this sample may be carry-over from other donors' samples.

This clonotype was seen many times. The J gene is TRBJ2-5, the V gene TRBV5-4; D may match TRBD1 or TRBD2 (5 bases each). V was pared by 3 bases and J by 3 bases, with 15 bases between. CDR1 SGHNT and CDR2 YYREEE come from the germline V gene (reference sequence). The CDR3 loop spans 15 amino acids. This chain's CDR3 is CASSWGWKEKETQYF. In DNA, the CDR3 is TGTGCCAGCAGCTGGGGGTGGAAAGAGAAAGAGACCCAGTACTTC.

The sample holds many counts of this clonotype. This sequence joins TRBV12-5 and TRBJ2-2; the match to TRBD1 covers 8 bases. The V segment lost 6 bases and the J segment 4 bases; nucleotides outside the gene matches: 10. The CDR3 loop spans 16 amino acids. Germline assignment: CDR1 LGHNT and CDR2 FRNRAP. The CDR3 here is CASGRGTGSVTGELFF. CDR3 in DNA: TGTGCTAGTGGACGAGGGACAGGATCTGTCACCGGGGAGCTGTTTTTT. The full variable domain, rest sourced from reference TRBV12-5 and TRBJ2-2, is DARVTQTPRHKVTEMGQEVTMRCQPILGHNTVFWYRQTMMQGLELLAYFRNRAPLDDSGMPKDRFSAEMPDATLATLKIQPSEPRDSAVYFCASGRGTGSVTGELFFGEGSRLTVL.

This clonotype was recorded at least ten times. The chain has TRBV7-7 and TRBJ2-2; 8 nucleotides agree with TRBD2. This CDR3 has 14 amino acids. Germline V gives CDR1 SSHAT, CDR2 FNYEAQ (reference sequence). The CDR3 nucleotides are TGTGGGGTCGGGGGGGCGGCGAACACCGGGGAGCTGTTTTTT. It yields the protein CGVGGAANTGELFF.